The 17 T cell receptor beta chains in this list originate from one sample, sequenced in a study of CD8 T cells in Susac syndrome. The RNA, about 0.45 to 1 ug, was put through reverse transcription using random hexamers. TCRdb re-called the immunoSEQ multiplex PCR reads through MiXCR, storing one row per CDR3 protein. The repertoire holds around 190,000 distinct CDR3 sequences, approximately 95% seen once, with approximately 0.098% in the top ten. Sequencing was carried out using CD4+ T cells from PBMCs. Receptors originate from a human donor in good health.

The CDR3 sequence is CASSLVIGEQYV. CDR3 nucleotides: TGTGCCAGCAGCTTAGTCATAGGGGAGCAGTACGTC. The J gene is TRBJ2-7, the V gene TRBV7-2; no definite D call. Germline CDR1 SGHTA, CDR2 FQGNSA. V was trimmed by 1 base and J by 7 bases, leaving 8 bases between them. The CDR3 runs 12 residues.

This clonotype occurred once. V is TRBV19 and J is TRBJ2-6, with no clear D. Trimming removed 7 bases from V and 2 bases from J, with 6 bases in between. CDR1 LNHDA and CDR2 SQIVND come from the germline V gene (reference sequence). The CDR3 is 13 amino acids. The DNA for the CDR3 is TGTGCCAGTAACCCAGCTGGGGCCAACGTCCTGACTTTC. Amino acids: CASNPAGANVLTF.

This chain joins TRBV18 and TRBJ2-7, with a tentative D call TRBD1 (6 bases). V lost 3 bases and J lost 6, with 24 bases in between. This CDR3 region has 17 residues. Germline V gene data show CDR1 as KGHSH and CDR2 as LQKENI. The CDR3 sequence: CASSPKSPGHSTGEQYF. The CDR3 bases are TGTGCCAGCTCACCTAAATCCCCGGGACACTCAACTGGCGAGCAGTACTTC.

The genes are TRBV6-5 and TRBJ1-4; TRBD1 might be the D (5 bases). Germline V lookup: CDR1 MNHEY, CDR2 SVGAGI. Trimming cost V 8 bases and J 2 bases, with 15 bases left between them. The CDR3 covers 15 residues. The CDR3 here is CASGGLRRTNEKLFF. Here the CDR3 DNA reads TGTGCCAGCGGGGGTCTAAGGCGGACTAATGAAAAACTGTTTTTT.

The V gene is TRBV5-1, the J gene TRBJ2-2, with 11 bases matching TRBD1. There are 15 residues in the CDR3. V was clipped by 3 bases and J by 7 bases; unmatched bases: 5. Germline V gene sequence: CDR1 SGHRS, CDR2 YFSETQ. The chain's CDR3 is CASSSGQGVVGELFF. CDR3 sequence (DNA): TGCGCCAGCAGCTCGGGACAGGGGGTCGTCGGGGAGCTGTTTTTT.

The chain uses TRBV7-3 and TRBJ1-6; D is perhaps TRBD1 (6 bases). The CDR3 runs 15 residues. Germline V gene lookup returns CDR1 SGHTA and CDR2 FQGTGA. V shed 5 bases and J shed 10 bases, with 18 bases lying between them. This chain's CDR3 is CASSPDGTRQSPLHF. Written as DNA, the CDR3 is TGTGCCAGCAGCCCCGACGGGACAAGGCAATCACCCCTCCACTTT.

The J gene is TRBJ1-2, the V gene TRBV3-1, with a weak D call TRBD1 (5 bases). The germline V and J ends were trimmed by 8 bases and 4 bases, with 11 bases remaining between them. CDR3 length equals 12 residues. From germline, CDR1 is LGHDT and CDR2 YNNKEL (reference sequence). The CDR3 here is CASAGGSYGYTF. For the CDR3, the DNA is TGTGCCAGCGCCGGGGGTAGCTATGGCTACACCTTC.

The chain is built from TRBV12-3 or TRBV12-4 and TRBJ2-1; 16 nucleotides line up with TRBD2. J gave up 9 bases and V 8 bases, and 10 bases lay outside the gene matches. The CDR3 runs 16 residues. The CDR3 DNA follows: TGTGCCAGCCTCGGGACTAGCGGGGGGGATAGTAGTGAGCAGTTCTTC. Translation gives CASLGTSGGDSSEQFF.

This chain uses TRBV6-5 with TRBJ1-2, with 8 bases that match TRBD1. V gave up 4 bases and J gave up 3 bases; unmatched junction bases: 13. The CDR3 loop spans 17 amino acids. CDR1 and CDR2 (germline): MNHEY, SVGAGI. The CDR3 is CASSSITTDRGHYGYTF. The DNA for the CDR3 is TGTGCCAGCAGTTCCATTACAACTGACAGGGGCCACTATGGCTACACCTTC.

This clonotype has only one observation. The chain combines TRBV6-1 with TRBJ2-6; 12 nucleotides line up with TRBD1. This CDR3 contains 18 residues. Germline V CDR1 and CDR2: MNHNS, SASEGT. J gave up 5 bases and V 5 bases, and 10 bases lay outside the gene matches. Here the CDR3 DNA reads TGTGCCAGCAGTCCCCCCGGGACAGGGGGCGTCCGGGCCAACGTCCTGACTTTC. Its translation is CASSPPGTGGVRANVLTF.

The chain joins TRBV12-3 or TRBV12-4 to TRBJ2-5, with D hard to call. The CDR3 runs to 13 residues. Trimming took off 3 bases at V and 7 bases at J, with 12 bases between the two ends. CDR3 region: CASSFSHYPTQYF. The CDR3 DNA sequence: TGTGCCAGCAGTTTCTCCCACTACCCGACCCAGTACTTC.

The CDR3 DNA reads as TGCAGTGCTAGGACACCCTACGAGCAGTACTTC. Translation gives CSARTPYEQYF. This rearrangement joins TRBV20-1 to TRBJ2-7; no clear D gene. V was trimmed by 3 bases and J by 2 bases, leaving 5 bases between them. The CDR3 has 11 residues. CDR1 DFQATT and CDR2 SNEGSKA come from the germline V gene (reference sequence).

This chain uses TRBV4-1 with TRBJ2-5; possible D gene TRBD2, 5 bases. The CDR3 length is 14 residues. Trimming cost V 5 bases and J 3 bases, with 13 bases left between them. CDR1 MGHRA and CDR2 YSYEKL come from the germline V gene. The CDR3 DNA follows: TGCGCCAGCAGCGAAGCGGCTGTTGAAGAGACCCAGTACTTC. It encodes CASSEAAVEETQYF.

The J gene is TRBJ2-3, the V gene TRBV19; D gene uncertain. CDR3 length: 11 residues. Germline V gives CDR1 LNHDA, CDR2 SQIVND (reference sequence). Trimming took 3 bases from V and 6 from J, leaving 4 bases between them. In nucleotides, the CDR3 is TGTGCCAGTAGTATCGGGGATACGCAGTATTTT. Amino acids: CASSIGDTQYF.

The rearrangement links TRBV7-9 to TRBJ2-7; TRBD1 or TRBD2 may be the D gene (10 bases each). The V gene lost 3 bases and the J gene lost 3 bases, with 21 bases spanning the gap. Germline CDR1 SEHNR, CDR2 FQNEAQ (reference sequence). CDR3 size: 17 residues. The CDR3 loop is CASSFGQGVAGGYEQYF. The CDR3 coding sequence is TGTGCCAGCAGCTTCGGACAGGGGGTAGCGGGGGGCTACGAGCAGTACTTC.

This rearrangement joins TRBV30 to TRBJ1-5; 10 bases align to TRBD1. Looked up from germline, CDR1 is GTSNPN and CDR2 is SVGIG (reference sequence). This CDR3 comprises 14 residues. V was pared by 2 bases and J by 7 bases, with 5 bases of the junction left unmatched. The CDR3 spells CAWSLGQGHQPQHF. The CDR3 nucleotides read TGTGCCTGGAGTCTGGGACAGGGGCACCAGCCCCAGCATTTT.

This clonotype was picked up one time. This chain uses TRBV5-1 with TRBJ2-1; maybe TRBD2 (6 bases). Trimming stripped 6 bases from V and 6 bases from J, with 22 bases between. Germline-derived CDR1 and CDR2 are SGHRS and YFSETQ. CDR3 size: 16 residues. The CDR3 DNA reads TGCGCCAGCACCTTCCTACCGGGAGCCATTACCAATGAGCAGTTCTTC. This encodes CASTFLPGAITNEQFF.